The count of the clone carrying this TCR beta chain is one. Assay: immunoSEQ multiplex PCR; the TCRdb copy retains only in-frame clones and omits some. The table records under 400,000 clones, over 90% of them present only once. The CDR3 runs 16 residues. The germline gives CDR1 SGHDT, CDR2 YYEEEE. The V segment lost 3 bases and the J segment 4 bases; nucleotides outside the gene matches: 9. The record originates from a study of brain T cells in children with intractable seizures. Time point: blood from clinic visit 5 months post-surgery; TSC patient then seizure free. The chain is built from TRBV5-6 and TRBJ2-5; 10 bases match TRBD1. Sequences were derived from peripheral blood, sampled 4 to 6 months after surgery. This clonotype was sampled from a boy less than two years old with tuberous sclerosis and intractable seizures. CDR3 region: CASSSPGTGVRETQYF. The CDR3 DNA sequence: TGTGCCAGCAGCTCGCCCGGGACAGGGGTACGAGAGACCCAGTACTTC.